The 21 T cell receptor beta chains below all came from one sample that was sequenced in a study of CD8+ T cells in alopecia areata. Reverse transcription of extracted RNA yielded cDNA, which provided the sequencing template. This table comes from immunoSEQ multiplex PCR, and its TCRdb copy is limited to in-frame clones, with some not included. The sample carries approximately 120,000 clones, roughly 50% recorded once. Sequencing was performed on NKG2D-low CD8+ T cells sorted from blood. The receptors stem from a human donor with alopecia areata.

This clone was counted between two and nine times. The chain employs TRBV30 and TRBJ1-5; the D gene is possibly TRBD1 (5 bases). Trimming cost V 1 base and J 5 bases, with 15 bases left between them. Germline V gene lookup returns CDR1 GTSNPN and CDR2 SVGIG (reference sequence). This CDR3 is built from 15 residues. CDR3 amino acids: CAWSGLGTDHQPQHF. The CDR3 coding sequence is TGTGCCTGGAGTGGCCTGGGGACGGATCATCAGCCCCAGCATTTT. Full variable domain (remainder filled in from reference TRBV30 and TRBJ1-5): SQTIHQWPATLVQPVGSPLSLECTVEGTSNPNLYWYRQAAGRGLQLLFYSVGIGQISSEVPQNLSASRPQDRQFILSSKKLLLSDSGFYLCAWSGLGTDHQPQHFGDGTRLSIL.

In this sample, this clone turned up a few times. This chain links TRBV29-1 with TRBJ2-1; D may correspond to TRBD1 or TRBD2 (6 bases each). The V gene lost 4 bases and the J gene lost 14 bases, with 15 bases spanning the gap. CDR1 SQVTM and CDR2 ANQGSEA come from the germline V gene. This CDR3 comprises 11 residues. CDR3 DNA sequence: TGCAGCGTTGTACAGGAGGGGGTGAAGTTCTTC. As protein: CSVVQEGVKFF.

The rearrangement joins TRBV14 to TRBJ2-7, with no clear D. Germline V gene sequence: CDR1 SGHDN, CDR2 FVKESK. The CDR3 loop spans 13 amino acids. The V end was cut by 3 bases, the J end by 1 base, with 7 bases between. The CDR3 DNA is TGTGCCAGCAGCCAGGGCAGTTCCTACGAGCAGTACTTC. Its translation: CASSQGSSYEQYF.

V gene TRBV27 combines with J gene TRBJ2-1; a possible D gene is TRBD1 (6 bases). The CDR3 consists of 14 residues. Germline V gives CDR1 MNHEY, CDR2 SMNVEV (reference sequence). Deletions cut 5 bases from V and 9 bases from J, with 17 bases between. The DNA of the CDR3 is TGTGCCAGCAGTGCCCCCGAAAGCAGGGGTGAGCAGTTCTTC. This translates into CASSAPESRGEQFF.

This rearrangement joins TRBV30 to TRBJ2-1; 8 nucleotides match TRBD2. CDR3 length: 14 amino acids. Germline V CDR1 and CDR2: GTSNPN, SVGIG (reference sequence). Losses at the gene ends were 0 bases for V and 6 bases for J; bases not matched to a gene: 4. DNA for the CDR3: TGTGCCTGGAGTGTTGGACTAGCTCGCAATGAGCAGTTCTTC. This gives the protein CAWSVGLARNEQFF.

This CDR3 is CASSQGAGSTDTQYF. The CDR3 nucleotides read TGCGCCAGCAGCCAAGGGGCAGGGAGCACAGATACGCAGTATTTT. The chain joins TRBV4-3 to TRBJ2-3; D might be TRBD1 (5 bases). CDR3 length equals 15 residues. V gave up 1 base and J gave up 0 bases, with 8 bases separating them. Germline loops: CDR1 LGHNA, CDR2 YSLEER.

The chain is built from TRBV11-1 and TRBJ2-3; D unclear. CDR3 length: 14 residues. Trimming shortened V by 1 base and J by 3 bases, and 8 bases separated the two germline ends. CDR1 is SGHAT, CDR2 FQDESV, per germline (reference sequence). The CDR3 region has the DNA TGTGCCAGCAGCTTAGATGTGGGGACAGATACGCAGTATTTT. Encoded protein: CASSLDVGTDTQYF.

This clone was found a few times. The genes are TRBV19 and TRBJ1-1; 11 bases align to TRBD1. With 3 bases clipped from V and 4 bases from J, the junction kept 1 base outside the gene matches. The CDR3 is 14 residues long. Germline CDR1 and CDR2: LNHDA and SQIVND (reference sequence). The CDR3 nucleotides are TGTGCCAGTAGTATTGGGACAGGGGGCACTGAAGCTTTCTTT. Its translation: CASSIGTGGTEAFF.

The chain combines TRBV29-1 with TRBJ1-2; 9 bases fit TRBD1. There are 17 residues in the CDR3. CDR1 and CDR2 from the germline V gene are SQVTM and ANQGSEA. The CDR3 reads CSTTGGQGEGRNYGYTF. The CDR3 DNA reads as TGCAGTACTACAGGGGGACAGGGAGAGGGAAGGAACTATGGCTACACCTTC.

The gene calls are TRBV27 and TRBJ1-1; 7 bases map to TRBD1. CDR3 length: 15 amino acids. Trimming removed 5 bases from V and 3 bases from J; junction bases left unmatched: 9. Germline values: CDR1 MNHEY, CDR2 SMNVEV (reference sequence). CDR3 nucleotide sequence: TGTGCCAGCAGTGTAGGACAGGCTTTGGACACTGAAGCTTTCTTT. Translating gives CASSVGQALDTEAFF.

The chain couples TRBV30 to TRBJ1-2; D is possibly TRBD1 (5 bases). The CDR3 covers 13 residues. V was pared by 2 bases and J by 3 bases, with 10 bases between. Germline CDR1 and CDR2: GTSNPN and SVGIG (reference sequence). CDR3 loop: CAWSPTAHYGYTF. The CDR3 bases are TGTGCCTGGAGTCCGACAGCCCACTATGGCTACACCTTC.

V and J are TRBV30 and TRBJ2-7, with 8 bases matching TRBD2. Germline V gene lookup returns CDR1 GTSNPN and CDR2 SVGIG (reference sequence). The CDR3 extends over 12 amino acids. V shed 8 bases, J shed 9 bases, and the junction held 12 bases outside the gene matches. Here the CDR3 reads CAGSGDAEGQYF. The CDR3 DNA reads TGTGCCGGTAGCGGGGATGCAGAAGGGCAGTACTTC.

CDR3 nucleotides: TGCGCCAGCAGCTCGCAGGGGAACTACGAGCAGTACTTC. This gives the protein CASSSQGNYEQYF. The chain links TRBV5-1 to TRBJ2-7, with a weak D call TRBD1 (6 bases). Trimming left V 3 bases short and J 3 bases short, with 10 bases between. This CDR3 is built from 13 residues. The germline CDR1 and CDR2 sequences are SGHRS and YFSETQ.

The chain links TRBV27 to TRBJ2-7; TRBD2 agrees at 9 bases. Looked up from germline, CDR1 is MNHEY and CDR2 is SMNVEV (reference sequence). This CDR3 is built from 13 residues. With V trimmed by 2 bases and J by 7 bases, 3 bases remained unmatched. The CDR3 bases are TGTGCCAGCAGTTTAGGGCTAGCGGGGGAGCAGTACTTC. Protein sequence: CASSLGLAGEQYF.

This clone was seen a handful of times. This chain uses TRBV19 with TRBJ2-2, with unresolved D. The CDR3 runs to 13 residues. The germline V and J ends were trimmed by 3 bases and 4 bases, with 6 bases remaining between them. Germline CDR1 and CDR2: LNHDA and SQIVND (reference sequence). This CDR3 is CASSIWSTGELFF. DNA for the CDR3: TGTGCCAGTAGTATTTGGAGCACCGGGGAGCTGTTTTTT.

This sequence joins TRBV29-1 and TRBJ1-1, with TRBD1 as a possible D gene (6 bases). The V end was cut by 7 bases, the J end by 1 base, with 22 bases between. Germline V lookup: CDR1 SQVTM, CDR2 ANQGSEA. The CDR3 is 16 amino acids. The CDR3 is CSAALPGAGSNTEAFF. The DNA of the CDR3 is TGCAGCGCTGCACTCCCAGGGGCTGGGTCGAACACTGAAGCTTTCTTT.

This rearrangement joins TRBV20-1 to TRBJ2-1, with D possibly matching TRBD1 (6 bases). V was shortened by 3 bases and J by 9 bases, with 9 bases between the two germline ends. CDR1 is DFQATT and CDR2 is SNEGSKA in the germline V gene (reference sequence). The CDR3 runs 11 residues. CDR3 loop: CSARYRAEQFF. The CDR3 DNA follows: TGCAGTGCTAGGTACAGGGCTGAGCAGTTCTTC.

This clone was seen a few times. The chain combines TRBV25-1 with TRBJ2-2, with D perhaps matching TRBD1 (5 bases). CDR1 is MGHDK and CDR2 is SYGVNS in the germline V gene. V dropped 5 bases and J dropped 4 bases, with 14 bases sitting between them. This CDR3 spans 15 amino acids. The CDR3 reads CASSYGAEVTGELFF. The CDR3 bases are TGTGCCAGCAGTTATGGGGCCGAGGTCACCGGGGAGCTGTTTTTT.

This clone was detected only a few times. V is TRBV7-9 and J is TRBJ1-2; tentative D call: TRBD1 (5 bases). V was pared by 5 bases and J by 0 bases, with 13 bases between. This CDR3 spans 15 amino acids. Germline V lookup: CDR1 SEHNR, CDR2 FQNEAQ (reference sequence). For the CDR3, the DNA is TGTGCCAGCAGCCCGATCCTGACAGCTAACTATGGCTACACCTTC. This sequence encodes CASSPILTANYGYTF.

This sequence joins TRBV6-5 and TRBJ2-2, with D unresolved. The CDR3 has 14 amino acids. V was shortened by 2 bases and J by 0 bases, with 4 bases between the two germline ends. Germline CDR1 reads MNHEY; CDR2 reads SVGAGI. The DNA of the CDR3 is TGTGCCAGCAGTTACGGGGCGAACACCGGGGAGCTGTTTTTT. This translates into CASSYGANTGELFF.

This clone occurred a few times. The J gene is TRBJ2-3, the V gene TRBV29-1, with D maybe TRBD2 (6 bases). The V and J ends lost 2 bases and 8 bases respectively, with 8 bases between them. The germline gives CDR1 SQVTM, CDR2 ANQGSEA. CDR3 length: 11 residues. As DNA, the CDR3 is TGCAGCGTTGAATTGGGGGGTACGCAGTATTTT. As protein: CSVELGGTQYF.